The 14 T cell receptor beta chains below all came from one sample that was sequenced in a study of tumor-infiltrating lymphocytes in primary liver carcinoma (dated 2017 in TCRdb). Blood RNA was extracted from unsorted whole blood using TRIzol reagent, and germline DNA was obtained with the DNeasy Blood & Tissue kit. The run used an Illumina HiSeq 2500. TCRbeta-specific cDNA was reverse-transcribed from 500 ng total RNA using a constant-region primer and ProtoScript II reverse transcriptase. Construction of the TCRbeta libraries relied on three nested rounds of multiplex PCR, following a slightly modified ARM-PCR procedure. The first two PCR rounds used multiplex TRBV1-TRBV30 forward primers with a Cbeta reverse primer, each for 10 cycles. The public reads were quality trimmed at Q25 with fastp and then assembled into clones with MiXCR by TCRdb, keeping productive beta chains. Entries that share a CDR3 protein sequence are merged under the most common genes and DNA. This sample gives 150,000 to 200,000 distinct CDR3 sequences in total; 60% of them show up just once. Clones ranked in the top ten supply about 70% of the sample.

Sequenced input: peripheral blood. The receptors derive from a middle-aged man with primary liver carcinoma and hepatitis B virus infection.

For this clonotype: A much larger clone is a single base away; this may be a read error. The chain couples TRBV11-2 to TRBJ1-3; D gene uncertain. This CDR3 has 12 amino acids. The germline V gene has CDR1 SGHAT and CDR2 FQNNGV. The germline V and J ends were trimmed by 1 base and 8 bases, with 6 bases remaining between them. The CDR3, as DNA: TGTGCCAGCAGCTTAGGCAATGACACCATATATTTT. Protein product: CASSLGNDTIYF.

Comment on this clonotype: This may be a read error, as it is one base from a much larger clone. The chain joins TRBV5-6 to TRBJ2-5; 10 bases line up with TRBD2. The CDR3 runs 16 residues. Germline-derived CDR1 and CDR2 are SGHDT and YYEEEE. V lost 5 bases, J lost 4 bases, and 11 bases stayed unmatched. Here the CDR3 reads CASRAEASGSLETQYF. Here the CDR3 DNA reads TGTGCCAGCAGAGCTGAAGCTAGCGGGAGTTTAGAGACCCAGTACTTC.

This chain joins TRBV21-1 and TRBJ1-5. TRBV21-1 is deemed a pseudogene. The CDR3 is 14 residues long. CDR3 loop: CAGTAWFSNQPQHF. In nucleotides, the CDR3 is TGTGCCGGTACAGCATGGTTTAGCAATCAGCCCCAGCATTTT.

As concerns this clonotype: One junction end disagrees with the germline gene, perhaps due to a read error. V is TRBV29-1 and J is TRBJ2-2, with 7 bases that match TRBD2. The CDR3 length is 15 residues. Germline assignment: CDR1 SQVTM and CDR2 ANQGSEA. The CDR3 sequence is CSVEDAAGAPGELSF. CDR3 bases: TGCAGCGTTGAAGACGCCGCGGGAGCCCCCGGGGAACTGTCTTTC.

The CDR3 nucleotides read TGTGCCAGCCTCCCGGGGATAGCCACTGAAGCTTTCTTT. This sequence encodes CASLPGIATEAFF. This chain links TRBV6-5 with TRBJ1-1; the D is unclear. This CDR3 is built from 13 residues. Germline V gene data show CDR1 as MNHEY and CDR2 as SVGAGI. Trimming removed 8 bases at V and 4 bases at J, with 14 bases between.

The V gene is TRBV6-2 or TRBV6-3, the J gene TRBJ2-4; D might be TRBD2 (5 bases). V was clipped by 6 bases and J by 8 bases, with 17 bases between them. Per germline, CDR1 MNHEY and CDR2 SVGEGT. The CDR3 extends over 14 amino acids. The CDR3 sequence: CASSQDSLMDIQYF. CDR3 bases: TGTGCCAGCAGCCAGGACTCCCTCATGGACATTCAGTACTTC.

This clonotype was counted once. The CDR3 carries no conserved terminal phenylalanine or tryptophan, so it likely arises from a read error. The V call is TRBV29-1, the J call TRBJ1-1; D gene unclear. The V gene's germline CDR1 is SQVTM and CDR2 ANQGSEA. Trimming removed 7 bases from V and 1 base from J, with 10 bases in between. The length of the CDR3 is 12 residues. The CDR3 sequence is CSGTPSNTEAFS. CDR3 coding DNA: TGCAGCGGGACCCCATCGAACACTGAAGCTTTCTCT.

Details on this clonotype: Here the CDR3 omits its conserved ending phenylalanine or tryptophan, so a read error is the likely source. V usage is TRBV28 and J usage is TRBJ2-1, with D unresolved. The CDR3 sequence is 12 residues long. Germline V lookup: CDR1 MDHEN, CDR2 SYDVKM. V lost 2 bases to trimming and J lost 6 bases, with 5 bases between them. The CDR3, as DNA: TGTGCCAGCAGTTTAGGGTCCAATGAGCAGTTCTTA. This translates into CASSLGSNEQFL.

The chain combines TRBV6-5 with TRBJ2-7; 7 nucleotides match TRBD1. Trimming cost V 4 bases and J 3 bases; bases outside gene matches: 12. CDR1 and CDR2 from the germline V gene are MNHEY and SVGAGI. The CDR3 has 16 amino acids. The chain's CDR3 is CASSSNYGTDDYEQYF. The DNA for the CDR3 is TGTGCCAGCAGTTCCAATTATGGGACAGACGACTACGAGCAGTACTTC.

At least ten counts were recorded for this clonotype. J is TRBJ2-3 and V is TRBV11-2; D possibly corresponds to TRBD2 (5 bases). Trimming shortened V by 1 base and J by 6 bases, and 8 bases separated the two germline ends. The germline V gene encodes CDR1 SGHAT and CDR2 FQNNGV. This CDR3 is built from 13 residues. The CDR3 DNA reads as TGTGCCAGCAGCTTAGGATGGAGGGATACGCAGTATTTT. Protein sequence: CASSLGWRDTQYF.

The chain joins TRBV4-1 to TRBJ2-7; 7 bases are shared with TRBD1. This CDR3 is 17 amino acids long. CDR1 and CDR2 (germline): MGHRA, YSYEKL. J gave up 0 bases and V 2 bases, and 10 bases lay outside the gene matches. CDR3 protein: CASSQRILGDSSYEQYF. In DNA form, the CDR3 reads TGCGCCAGCAGCCAAAGGATCCTCGGGGACAGCTCCTACGAGCAGTACTTC.

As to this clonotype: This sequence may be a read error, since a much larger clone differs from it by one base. The DNA of the CDR3 is TGCAGCGTGGGATGCGGGAACACTGAAGCTTTCTTT. Translating gives CSVGCGNTEAFF. V gene TRBV29-1 combines with J gene TRBJ1-1, with D unclear. This CDR3 comprises 12 residues. Germline-derived CDR1 and CDR2 are SQVTM and ANQGSEA. Trimming cost V 6 bases and J 1 base, with 9 bases left between them.

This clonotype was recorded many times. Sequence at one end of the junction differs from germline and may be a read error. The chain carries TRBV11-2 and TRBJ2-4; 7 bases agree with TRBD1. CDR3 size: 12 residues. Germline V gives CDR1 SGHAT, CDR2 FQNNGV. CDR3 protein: CASSLDDRVVLF. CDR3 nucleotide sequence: TGTGCCAGCAGCTTAGATGACAGGGTTGTTCTTTTC.

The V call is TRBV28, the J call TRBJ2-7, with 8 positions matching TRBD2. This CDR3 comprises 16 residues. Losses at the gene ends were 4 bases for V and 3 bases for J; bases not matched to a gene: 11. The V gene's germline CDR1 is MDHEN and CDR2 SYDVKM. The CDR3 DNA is TGTGCCAGCAGTTCAGAGCGGCGGGGGGAAAGCTACGAGCAGTACTTC. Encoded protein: CASSSERRGESYEQYF.